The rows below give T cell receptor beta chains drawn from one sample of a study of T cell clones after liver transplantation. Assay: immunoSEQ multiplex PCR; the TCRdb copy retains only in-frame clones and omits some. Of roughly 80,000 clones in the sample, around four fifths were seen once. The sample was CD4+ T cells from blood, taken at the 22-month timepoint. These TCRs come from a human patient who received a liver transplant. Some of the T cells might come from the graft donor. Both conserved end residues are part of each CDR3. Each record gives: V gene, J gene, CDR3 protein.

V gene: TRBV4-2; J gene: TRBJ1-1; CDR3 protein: CASSQDPRGLGRNTEAFF
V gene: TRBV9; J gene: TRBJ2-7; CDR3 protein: CASSVGQGRVYEQYF
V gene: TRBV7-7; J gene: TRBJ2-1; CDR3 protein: CASSPAGGSYNEQFF
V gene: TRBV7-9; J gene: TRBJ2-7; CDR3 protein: CASSLAPSPEEYEQYF
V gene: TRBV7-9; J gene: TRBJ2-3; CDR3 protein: CASSSQGTVTDTQYF
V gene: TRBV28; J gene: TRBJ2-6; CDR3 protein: CASRGNGANVLTF
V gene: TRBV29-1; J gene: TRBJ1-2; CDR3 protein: CSVADNYGYTF
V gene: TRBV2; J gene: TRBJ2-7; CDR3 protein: CASGSRVGSYEQYF
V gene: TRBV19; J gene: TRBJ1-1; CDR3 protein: CASSMWGQDAVNTEAFF
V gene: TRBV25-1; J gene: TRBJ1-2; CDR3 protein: CASSELAGNYGYTF
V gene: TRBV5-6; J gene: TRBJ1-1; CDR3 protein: CASSWGQTMNTEAFF
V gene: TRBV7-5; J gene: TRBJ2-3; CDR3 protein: CARSPLGGCRDTQYF
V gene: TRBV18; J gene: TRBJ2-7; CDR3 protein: CASSPVRDYEQYF
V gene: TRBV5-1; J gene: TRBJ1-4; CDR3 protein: CASSPDPNEKLFF
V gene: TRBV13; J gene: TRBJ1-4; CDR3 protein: CASSLRGVKANEKLFF
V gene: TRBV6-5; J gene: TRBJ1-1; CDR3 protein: CASSRQATKNTEAFF
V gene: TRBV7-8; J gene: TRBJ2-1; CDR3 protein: CASSLVRRGVLFF
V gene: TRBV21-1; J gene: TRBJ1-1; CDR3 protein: CASSKALSKGRDTEAFF
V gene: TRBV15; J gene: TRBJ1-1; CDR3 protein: CATSSRTGMNTEAFF
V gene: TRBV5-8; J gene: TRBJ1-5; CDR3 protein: CASSSDRGVQPQHF
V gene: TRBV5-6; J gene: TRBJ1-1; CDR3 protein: CASSLVGYRTEAFF